This T cell receptor beta chain stems from a study of OX40 agonist ivuxolimab in advanced cancers. In the study overall: The dose-escalation cohort was just under 85% male, with a mean age of about 58 years, ranging roughly 23 to 79. Study-wide results and limits: CD4+ T cells averaged fewer expanded clones than CD8+ T cells.

Assay used: immunoSEQ multiplex PCR; TCRdb lists only in-frame clones, some missing. The data contain around 85,000 clones, more than 80% of them singletons. A remark on this clone: The antigen remains unidentified.

The source is an adult with an advanced solid tumor such as melanoma, head and neck, liver or kidney cancer. This specimen was CD4+ or CD8+ T cells sorted from blood, taken in a trial of the OX40 agonist ivuxolimab.

The CDR3 sequence is CASSLVLGSGNTIYF. In DNA form, the CDR3 reads TGTGCCAGCAGCTTAGTATTGGGCTCTGGAAACACCATATATTTT. V and J are TRBV7-2 and TRBJ1-3; unclear D gene. The V end was cut by 1 base, the J end by 0 bases, with 7 bases between. CDR3 length: 15 amino acids. CDR1 SGHTA and CDR2 FQGNSA come from the germline V gene.